Presented here are 19 T cell receptor beta chains from one specimen sequenced in a study of blood T cell repertoires in COVID-19. The repertoire was sequenced with immunoSEQ multiplex PCR; TCRdb's copy has only in-frame clones and lacks some. The sample carries a few hundred thousand clones, roughly 86% recorded once. Sequenced: peripheral blood. These TCRs come from an elderly man with acute or convalescent COVID-19.

The V gene is TRBV7-8, the J gene TRBJ1-5, with TRBD1 as a possible D gene (6 bases). The CDR3 has 16 amino acids. The V end lost 0 bases, the J end lost 2 bases, and 11 bases lay between the germline ends. CDR1 SGHVS and CDR2 FQNEAQ come from the germline V gene. CDR3 bases: TGTGCCAGCAGCTTAGCGGGCGGGGGCGGCAATCAGCCCCAGCATTTT. This codes for CASSLAGGGGNQPQHF.

DNA of the CDR3: TGTGCCAGCAGCTTATCAGGGGTACCTAACTATGGCTACACCTTC. As protein: CASSLSGVPNYGYTF. V and J are TRBV7-2 and TRBJ1-2, with D possibly being TRBD1 (6 bases). The CDR3 consists of 15 residues. V was pared by 2 bases and J by 0 bases, with 10 bases between. The germline gives CDR1 SGHTA, CDR2 FQGNSA. The full variable domain, completed using reference TRBV7-2 and TRBJ1-2, is GAGVSQSPSNKVTEKGKDVELRCDPISGHTALYWYRQSLGQGLEFLIYFQGNSAPDKSGLPSDRFSAERTGGSVSTLTIQRTQQEDSAVYLCASSLSGVPNYGYTFGSGTRLTVV.

This chain joins TRBV5-6 and TRBJ2-5; 8 nucleotides agree with TRBD1. The CDR3 is 15 residues long. The V segment lost 3 bases and the J segment 4 bases; nucleotides outside the gene matches: 8. The germline CDR1 and CDR2 sequences are SGHDT and YYEEEE. CDR3 protein: CASSSGQGAGETQYF. In DNA form, the CDR3 reads TGTGCCAGCAGCTCAGGACAGGGTGCGGGAGAGACCCAGTACTTC.

This clone was picked up a small number of times. V usage is TRBV7-9 and J usage is TRBJ1-2; 7 bases are a match to TRBD1. The CDR3 is made up of 15 amino acids. J gave up 4 bases and V 4 bases, and 9 bases lay outside the gene matches. Germline V CDR1 and CDR2: SEHNR, FQNEAQ (reference sequence). CDR3 coding DNA: TGTGCCAGCAGCTCGTCAGGGGGGCAGACCTATGGCTACACCTTC. This gives the protein CASSSSGGQTYGYTF.

In its sample, this clone was seen a few times. The V gene is TRBV5-6, the J gene TRBJ1-2, with 7 bases matching TRBD1. The CDR3 length is 15 residues. Germline V gives CDR1 SGHDT, CDR2 YYEEEE. The V gene end was trimmed by 0 bases and the J gene end by 2 bases; junction bases not matched to a gene: 4. DNA of the CDR3: TGTGCCAGCAGCTTGGAGCAGGGGGGAAACTATGGCTACACCTTC. Its translation is CASSLEQGGNYGYTF.

J is TRBJ2-4 and V is TRBV5-6, with a tentative D call TRBD1 (6 bases). The V and J ends lost 0 bases and 0 bases respectively, with 16 bases between them. Looked up from germline, CDR1 is SGHDT and CDR2 is YYEEEE. The CDR3 has 18 amino acids. CDR3: CASSLALGAWEAKNIQYF. The DNA for the CDR3 is TGTGCCAGCAGCTTGGCCCTGGGGGCTTGGGAAGCCAAAAACATTCAGTACTTC.

V usage is TRBV28 and J usage is TRBJ1-2; D unclear. Trimming cost V 5 bases and J 1 base, with 14 bases left between them. CDR1 MDHEN and CDR2 SYDVKM come from the germline V gene. The CDR3 is 15 residues long. The CDR3, as DNA: TGTGCCAGCAGTCCGCCAAGAGACTATAACTATGGCTACACCTTC. Its protein is CASSPPRDYNYGYTF.

The genes are TRBV12-2 and TRBJ2-1; whether TRBD1, the table's D call, matches the DNA was not checked. TRBV12-2 is noted as a pseudogene. The CDR3 is 20 amino acids. The CDR3 DNA follows: TGTGCAAGTCGCTTACCTTCTCCCTACAGGACCCCAAGCGACTACAATGAGCAGTTCTTC. Translated, it gives CASRLPSPYRTPSDYNEQFF.

J is TRBJ2-1 and V is TRBV6-5; 11 bases align to TRBD1. The CDR3 is made up of 15 amino acids. V gave up 6 bases and J gave up 8 bases; unmatched junction bases: 9. Germline values: CDR1 MNHEY, CDR2 SVGAGI. The CDR3 coding sequence is TGTGCCAGCAGCAAAGCCGGGACAGGGGGATATGAGCAGTTCTTC. Protein: CASSKAGTGGYEQFF.

The chain joins TRBV28 to TRBJ1-1, with D unclear. The CDR3 totals 12 residues. Germline CDR1 is MDHEN and CDR2 is SYDVKM. Deletions cut 6 bases from V and 7 bases from J, with 12 bases between. The DNA of the CDR3 is TGTGCCAGCAGCCTAACGGGAGATGAAGCTTTCTTT. Its translation: CASSLTGDEAFF.

This chain links TRBV4-1 with TRBJ1-1, with a weak D call TRBD1 (6 bases). The germline V gene encodes CDR1 MGHRA and CDR2 YSYEKL. The CDR3 consists of 15 residues. Trimming took 4 bases from V and 5 from J, leaving 17 bases between them. This chain's CDR3 is CASSPAGGRKTEAFF. In DNA, the CDR3 is TGCGCCAGCAGCCCCGCCGGGGGGCGAAAAACTGAAGCTTTCTTT.

The rearrangement joins TRBV12-1 to TRBJ2-7; TRBD2, the D gene given by the table, was not confirmed from the DNA. TRBV12-1 is described as a pseudogene. The CDR3 runs to 17 residues. CDR3 amino acids: CASSPWTSGRRPYEQYF. Here the CDR3 DNA reads TGTGCCAGCAGCCCATGGACTAGCGGGAGGAGACCCTACGAGCAGTACTTC.

This rearrangement joins TRBV7-8 to TRBJ2-7; D is perhaps TRBD2 (5 bases). Per germline, CDR1 SGHVS and CDR2 FQNEAQ. The CDR3 consists of 16 residues. The V end was cut by 3 bases, the J end by 4 bases, with 19 bases between. The CDR3, as DNA: TGTGCCAGCAGCTTGTCCAGGACTGGAAGGATGTACGAGCAGTACTTC. Its translation: CASSLSRTGRMYEQYF.

The J gene is TRBJ2-5, the V gene TRBV5-8, with 7 bases fitting TRBD1. V was clipped by 2 bases and J by 4 bases; unmatched bases: 8. Germline V CDR1 and CDR2: SGHTS, YDEGEE. CDR3 size: 15 residues. CDR3 in DNA: TGTGCCAGCAGCTTAAGGGGGCCAAGTCGAGAGACCCAGTACTTC. This encodes CASSLRGPSRETQYF.

The CDR3 nucleotides are TGTGCCAGCAGCGGCAGGGCATTATTCACTGAAGCTTTCTTT. This translates into CASSGRALFTEAFF. The chain couples TRBV2 to TRBJ1-1, with D maybe TRBD1 (5 bases). The CDR3 totals 14 residues. The V end lost 6 bases, the J end lost 4 bases, and 15 bases lay between the germline ends. Germline assignment: CDR1 SNHLY and CDR2 FYNNEI. Variable domain in full (rest from reference TRBV2 and TRBJ1-1): EPEVTQTPSHQVTQMGQEVILRCVPISNHLYFYWYRQILGQKVEFLVSFYNNEISEKSEIFDDQFSVERPDGSNFTLKIRSTKLEDSAMYFCASSGRALFTEAFFGQGTRLTVV.

The rearrangement links TRBV6-4 to TRBJ1-1; a possible D gene is TRBD1 (5 bases). This CDR3 region has 14 residues. V was pared by 6 bases and J by 5 bases, with 16 bases between. Looked up from germline, CDR1 is MRHNA and CDR2 is SNTAGT. CDR3 region: CASSRGGGWTEAFF. The CDR3 DNA sequence: TGTGCCAGCAGCCGGGGGGGAGGTTGGACTGAAGCTTTCTTT.

The chain employs TRBV19 and TRBJ1-1; 7 bases align to TRBD1. The germline V gene encodes CDR1 LNHDA and CDR2 SQIVND (reference sequence). V lost 7 bases to trimming and J lost 2 bases; unmatched junction nucleotides: 10. This CDR3 has 15 amino acids. The CDR3 bases are TGTGCCAGTACCCACGCCGGGACAGCAAACACTGAAGCTTTCTTT. Translation: CASTHAGTANTEAFF.

The chain links TRBV2 to TRBJ1-1; 10 bases are a match to TRBD1. This CDR3 region has 14 residues. The germline V gene encodes CDR1 SNHLY and CDR2 FYNNEI. Unmatched junction bases numbered 10, after V lost 8 bases and J lost 7 bases. This CDR3 reads CASRDRGNNGEAFF. As DNA, the CDR3 is TGTGCCAGCCGGGACAGGGGAAATAATGGTGAAGCTTTCTTT.

This clone was seen only once. This chain joins TRBV28 and TRBJ1-4, with a tentative D call TRBD1 (5 bases). The CDR3 contains 16 residues. V dropped 3 bases and J dropped 0 bases, with 11 bases sitting between them. Germline V gene lookup returns CDR1 MDHEN and CDR2 SYDVKM. Here the CDR3 reads CASSFWRGATNEKLFF. The CDR3 DNA reads TGTGCCAGCAGTTTTTGGAGGGGAGCAACTAATGAAAAACTGTTTTTT. Variable domain in full (rest from reference TRBV28 and TRBJ1-4): DVKVTQSSRYLVKRTGEKVFLECVQDMDHENMFWYRQDPGLGLRLIYFSYDVKMKEKGDIPEGYSVSREKKERFSLILESASTNQTSMYLCASSFWRGATNEKLFFGSGTQLSVL.